What follows are 32 T cell receptor beta chains derived from one specimen sequenced in a study of blood T cell repertoires in COVID-19. Sequencing used immunoSEQ multiplex PCR; TCRdb keeps in-frame clones, though not all of them. The repertoire holds 95,000 or so clones, 79% seen once, with about a sixth in the top ten. Material: peripheral blood. The receptors come from a woman of 80 years or more with active or convalescent COVID-19.

The genes are TRBV6-7 and TRBJ1-3; TRBD1 agrees at 7 bases. TRBV6-7 is noted as an ORF with a role that remains uncertain. After removal of 0 bases from V and 2 bases from J, the junction contained 16 bases not matched to a gene. This CDR3 has 20 amino acids. CDR3 protein: CASSYSIPSPGTDTGNTIYF. The CDR3 DNA reads as TGTGCCAGCAGTTACTCGATCCCCTCCCCCGGGACAGATACTGGAAACACCATATATTTT.

The chain employs TRBV5-6 and TRBJ1-6; no reliable D call. CDR3 size: 14 residues. Per germline, CDR1 SGHDT and CDR2 YYEEEE. The V gene lost 0 bases and the J gene lost 10 bases, with 11 bases spanning the gap. The CDR3 is CASSLGRSGSPLHF. CDR3 coding DNA: TGTGCCAGCAGCTTGGGCAGGTCTGGGTCACCCCTCCACTTT.

The chain combines TRBV2 with TRBJ2-2; 8 bases match TRBD1. Germline values: CDR1 SNHLY, CDR2 FYNNEI. With V trimmed by 6 bases and J by 8 bases, 8 bases remained unmatched. The CDR3 extends over 14 amino acids. The CDR3 DNA reads as TGTGCCAGCAGCGACAGGGGAGGTTCAGGGGAGCTGTTTTTT. Its translation is CASSDRGGSGELFF. The entire variable domain, with the rest obtained from reference TRBV2 and TRBJ2-2, is as follows: EPEVTQTPSHQVTQMGQEVILRCVPISNHLYFYWYRQILGQKVEFLVSFYNNEISEKSEIFDDQFSVERPDGSNFTLKIRSTKLEDSAMYFCASSDRGGSGELFFGEGSRLTVL.

The table lists this clone with a few counts. The chain employs TRBV5-6 and TRBJ2-7; maybe TRBD2 (6 bases). This CDR3 has 15 amino acids. Germline CDR1 and CDR2: SGHDT and YYEEEE. V lost 4 bases and J lost 0, with 14 bases in between. CDR3 protein: CASSAGPGSSYEQYF. CDR3 sequence (DNA): TGTGCCAGCAGCGCGGGGCCCGGTAGCTCCTACGAGCAGTACTTC.

The CDR3 loop reads CASKPPQGQDTQYF. The CDR3, as DNA: TGTGCCAGCAAGCCCCCACAGGGGCAGGATACGCAGTATTTT. V gene TRBV2 combines with J gene TRBJ2-3; 7 bases map to TRBD1. Germline V lookup: CDR1 SNHLY, CDR2 FYNNEI. The CDR3 spans 14 residues. J lost 6 bases, V lost 7 bases, and 10 bases had no gene match.

V and J are TRBV18 and TRBJ2-3; the match to TRBD2 covers 7 bases. The CDR3 length is 13 residues. J was trimmed by 5 bases and V by 2 bases; bases with no gene match: 1. The germline V gene encodes CDR1 KGHSH and CDR2 LQKENI. The CDR3 reads CASSPGRVDTQYF. The CDR3 region has the DNA TGTGCCAGCTCACCAGGGAGGGTAGATACGCAGTATTTT.

The rearrangement links TRBV10-3 to TRBJ1-1; TRBD1 aligns across 8 bases. The V gene's germline CDR1 is ENHRY and CDR2 SYGVKD. CDR3 length: 13 amino acids. Trimming removed 6 bases from V and 1 base from J; junction bases left unmatched: 1. The CDR3 coding sequence is TGTGCCATCAGGACAGGGGCGAACACTGAAGCTTTCTTT. This codes for CAIRTGANTEAFF.

The rearrangement uses TRBV27 and TRBJ1-5, with 7 bases matching TRBD1. The V gene's germline CDR1 is MNHEY and CDR2 SMNVEV (reference sequence). V shed 5 bases, J shed 4 bases, and the junction held 5 bases outside the gene matches. This CDR3 comprises 14 residues. DNA of the CDR3: TGTGCCAGCAGTCCATCGACAGGGAATCAGCCCCAGCATTTT. Its translation: CASSPSTGNQPQHF.

This chain joins TRBV19 and TRBJ1-2, with D possibly TRBD1 on 5 matching bases. The CDR3 spans 15 residues. Between the trimmed V and J ends, which lost 8 bases and 0 bases, there was a span of 16 bases. Germline V gene sequence: CDR1 LNHDA, CDR2 SQIVND (reference sequence). CDR3 protein: CASRSDRRSNYGYTF. The CDR3 DNA reads TGTGCCAGTCGCTCTGACAGACGCTCTAACTATGGCTACACCTTC. The entire variable domain, with the rest obtained from reference TRBV19 and TRBJ1-2, is as follows: DGGITQSPKYLFRKEGQNVTLSCEQNLNHDAMYWYRQDPGQGLRLIYYSQIVNDFQKGDIAEGYSVSREKKESFPLTVTSAQKNPTAFYLCASRSDRRSNYGYTFGSGTRLTVV.

This clone was seen a handful of times. The chain links TRBV7-6 to TRBJ2-5; D ambiguous. CDR3 length: 15 residues. V was pared by 5 bases and J by 1 base, with 14 bases between. The germline V gene encodes CDR1 SGHVS and CDR2 FNYEAQ. CDR3 DNA sequence: TGTGCCAGCAGCGGGCGAGTGGGCCCCCAAGAGACCCAGTACTTC. As protein: CASSGRVGPQETQYF. Full variable domain (rest looked up from reference TRBV7-6 and TRBJ2-5): GAGVSQSPRYKVTKRGQDVALRCDPISGHVSLYWYRQALGQGPEFLTYFNYEAQQDKSGLPNDRFSAERPEGSISTLTIQRTEQRDSAMYRCASSGRVGPQETQYFGPGTRLLVL.

This clone was detected only once. The V and J genes are TRBV30 and TRBJ2-1, with D possibly matching TRBD2 (5 bases). There are 16 residues in the CDR3. The germline V gene has CDR1 GTSNPN and CDR2 SVGIG (reference sequence). V was pared by 8 bases and J by 4 bases, with 24 bases between. The CDR3 reads CARSAVVSGWYNEQFF. The CDR3 coding sequence is TGTGCCCGCTCGGCGGTAGTATCGGGGTGGTACAATGAGCAGTTCTTC.

CDR3 sequence reads: CASRRAGGSSYEQYF. The CDR3, as DNA: TGCGCCAGCAGGCGAGCGGGAGGGAGCTCCTACGAGCAGTACTTC. The chain combines TRBV5-1 with TRBJ2-7; 10 nucleotides align to TRBD2. The trim removed 5 bases at V and 0 bases at J, leaving 5 bases unmatched. The CDR3 contains 15 residues. CDR1 is SGHRS and CDR2 is YFSETQ in the germline V gene.

The V gene is TRBV9, the J gene TRBJ2-7, with D perhaps matching TRBD2 (5 bases). This CDR3 has 14 residues. Germline V CDR1 and CDR2: SGDLS, YYNGEE. With 0 bases removed from V and 3 bases from J, the gap between germline ends came to 10 bases. The CDR3 coding sequence is TGTGCCAGCAGCGTAGGGGGAGAGGACTACGAGCAGTACTTC. This encodes CASSVGGEDYEQYF.

The CDR3 region has the DNA TGCGCCAGCAGCTTTTCCCCGGGACAATCCACTGAAGCTTTCTTT. Translated, it gives CASSFSPGQSTEAFF. V usage is TRBV5-1 and J usage is TRBJ1-1; maybe TRBD1 (6 bases). The CDR3 covers 15 residues. Looked up from germline, CDR1 is SGHRS and CDR2 is YFSETQ. The V end was cut by 2 bases, the J end by 4 bases, with 15 bases between.

The chain is built from TRBV9 and TRBJ2-2, with unresolved D. This CDR3 is 17 amino acids long. Germline CDR1 reads SGDLS; CDR2 reads YYNGEE. Trimming stripped 0 bases from V and 4 bases from J, with 16 bases between. DNA for the CDR3: TGTGCCAGCAGCGTAGTGGCGTCTGGAGTTAGCACCGGGGAGCTGTTTTTT. This sequence encodes CASSVVASGVSTGELFF.

Concerning this clone itself: No conserved phenylalanine or tryptophan is present at the end of the CDR3, so a read error is the likely explanation. Because the CDR3's place on the DNA is in doubt, the DNA is left out and the CDR3 is given as listed by TCRdb. The rearrangement links TRBV5-8 to TRBJ1-1; no check of the table's D call, TRBD1, against the DNA was made. The CDR3 comprises 14 residues, both ends counted. Germline V gene sequence: CDR1 SGHTS, CDR2 YDEGEE. CDR3 sequence: CASSFSPGTGVGFS.

The chain has TRBV27 and TRBJ2-5, with 8 bases that match TRBD1. The CDR3 has 15 amino acids. The J segment lost 4 bases and the V segment lost 5 bases, leaving 9 bases of the junction unmatched. Germline lookup yields CDR1 MNHEY and CDR2 SMNVEV (reference sequence). DNA of the CDR3: TGTGCCAGCAGTCCCTGGACAGGGTTAGGAGAGACCCAGTACTTC. It yields the protein CASSPWTGLGETQYF.

The chain is built from TRBV19 and TRBJ2-3; TRBD1 aligns across 11 bases. V lost 3 bases, J lost 5 bases, and 1 base stayed unmatched. Germline loops: CDR1 LNHDA, CDR2 SQIVND (reference sequence). The CDR3 covers 14 residues. DNA for the CDR3: TGTGCCAGTAGTATCGGGACAGGGGGAGATACGCAGTATTTT. It is translated as CASSIGTGGDTQYF.

The chain uses TRBV2 and TRBJ1-1; TRBD1 aligns across 7 bases. Germline CDR1 and CDR2: SNHLY and FYNNEI. This CDR3 has 15 residues. Trimming took 7 bases from V and 0 from J; bases not matched to a gene: 8. The CDR3 reads CASKWQGVMNTEAFF. Written as DNA, the CDR3 is TGTGCCAGCAAGTGGCAGGGGGTCATGAACACTGAAGCTTTCTTT. Full variable domain (outside the CDR3, taken from reference TRBV2 and TRBJ1-1): EPEVTQTPSHQVTQMGQEVILRCVPISNHLYFYWYRQILGQKVEFLVSFYNNEISEKSEIFDDQFSVERPDGSNFTLKIRSTKLEDSAMYFCASKWQGVMNTEAFFGQGTRLTVV.

The sample holds one count of this clone. The rearrangement uses TRBV6-5 and TRBJ2-1; TRBD1 agrees at 7 bases. V was pared by 2 bases and J by 12 bases, with 13 bases of the junction left unmatched. The germline CDR1 and CDR2 sequences are MNHEY and SVGAGI. The CDR3 contains 15 residues. The CDR3 sequence: CASSYTPRTGARQFF. The CDR3 DNA follows: TGTGCCAGCAGTTACACCCCTCGGACAGGAGCAAGGCAGTTCTTC.

This clone has more than one count but fewer than ten. The rearrangement links TRBV5-4 to TRBJ1-4; the D gene is possibly TRBD1 (6 bases). Trimming shortened V by 5 bases and J by 8 bases, and 16 bases separated the two germline ends. Germline lookup yields CDR1 SGHNT and CDR2 YYREEE (reference sequence). CDR3 size: 14 residues. The CDR3 DNA is TGTGCCAGCAGTGGGGACACCCTAGGGGAAAAACTGTTTTTT. Translation: CASSGDTLGEKLFF.

This chain links TRBV5-4 with TRBJ2-2; 10 positions match TRBD1. Germline loops: CDR1 SGHNT, CDR2 YYREEE (reference sequence). V dropped 4 bases and J dropped 3; count of bases not matched to a gene: 3. This CDR3 contains 15 residues. CDR3 loop: CASSPGQGDTGELFF. In DNA, the CDR3 is TGTGCCAGCAGCCCTGGACAGGGGGACACCGGGGAGCTGTTTTTT. The whole variable domain, filled in from reference TRBV5-4 and TRBJ2-2, reads ETGVTQSPTHLIKTRGQQVTLRCSSQSGHNTVSWYQQALGQGPQFIFQYYREEENGRGNFPPRFSGLQFPNYSSELNVNALELDDSALYLCASSPGQGDTGELFFGEGSRLTVL.

The CDR3 here is CASSLPGQGLNEKLFF. CDR3 DNA: TGTGCCAGCTCACTTCCGGGACAGGGATTGAATGAAAAACTGTTTTTT. The rearrangement joins TRBV18 to TRBJ1-4; TRBD1 matches 9 bases. J gave up 5 bases and V 4 bases, and 8 bases lay outside the gene matches. Germline CDR1 is KGHSH and CDR2 is LQKENI. CDR3 length: 16 amino acids.

The chain employs TRBV9 and TRBJ2-5; TRBD2 aligns across 12 bases. V gave up 4 bases and J gave up 5 bases; unmatched junction bases: 6. Germline values: CDR1 SGDLS, CDR2 YYNGEE. The CDR3 consists of 15 residues. The CDR3, as DNA: TGTGCCAGCAGCTACGGACTAGCGGGATTGGAGACCCAGTACTTC. Translating it yields CASSYGLAGLETQYF.

V gene TRBV10-3 combines with J gene TRBJ1-1; D gene ambiguous. The CDR3 is made up of 12 amino acids. The V end was cut by 4 bases, the J end by 4 bases, with 7 bases between. CDR1 is ENHRY, CDR2 SYGVKD, per germline. In nucleotides, the CDR3 is TGTGCCATCAGTGGCGGAGTCACTGAAGCTTTCTTT. Its protein is CAISGGVTEAFF.

This clone appeared a few times. V usage is TRBV6-2 or TRBV6-3 and J usage is TRBJ2-5; 10 nucleotides match TRBD2. Looked up from germline, CDR1 is MNHEY and CDR2 is SVGEGT. This CDR3 is 14 amino acids long. Losses at the gene ends were 4 bases for V and 7 bases for J; bases not matched to a gene: 6. This CDR3 reads CASSFKREGGTQYF. The CDR3 nucleotides read TGTGCCAGCAGTTTCAAGCGGGAGGGGGGGACCCAGTACTTC.

V gene TRBV3-1 (or the pseudogene TRBV3-2) combines with J gene TRBJ2-7, with TRBD1 matching over 9 bases. Germline loops: CDR1 LGHDT, CDR2 YNNKEL (reference sequence). The CDR3 loop spans 14 amino acids. With V trimmed by 2 bases and J by 6 bases, 5 bases remained unmatched. The CDR3 DNA reads TGTGCCAGCAGCCAAAGGTCACAGGGGGCCGAGCAGTACTTC. Protein product: CASSQRSQGAEQYF.

About this clone itself: One end of the junction does not line up with germline, which may come from a read error. J is TRBJ2-7 and V is TRBV5-1; TRBD2 agrees at 14 bases. CDR1 is SGHRS, CDR2 YFSETQ, per germline. The CDR3 extends over 16 amino acids. The CDR3 sequence: CASSLGTSGRSYEQYF. DNA for the CDR3: TGTGCCAGCAGCTTAGGGACTAGCGGGAGATCCTACGAGCAGTACTTC.

This clone showed up just a few times. This sequence joins TRBV11-2 and TRBJ1-6; the D gene is possibly TRBD1 (6 bases). The CDR3 is 12 amino acids. Trimming left V 1 base short and J 16 bases short, with 11 bases between. The V gene's germline CDR1 is SGHAT and CDR2 FQNNGV. The CDR3 DNA reads TGTGCCAGCAGCTTAGCCGGACAGCGGCTCCACTTT. Residues: CASSLAGQRLHF.

The chain uses TRBV19 and TRBJ2-3; D remains ambiguous. CDR1 LNHDA and CDR2 SQIVND come from the germline V gene (reference sequence). V was shortened by 5 bases and J by 4 bases, with 10 bases between the two germline ends. There are 13 residues in the CDR3. The CDR3: CASSSARADTQYF. Here the CDR3 DNA reads TGTGCCAGTAGTTCCGCTCGGGCAGATACGCAGTATTTT. The complete variable domain, with remaining parts taken from reference TRBV19 and TRBJ2-3, reads DGGITQSPKYLFRKEGQNVTLSCEQNLNHDAMYWYRQDPGQGLRLIYYSQIVNDFQKGDIAEGYSVSREKKESFPLTVTSAQKNPTAFYLCASSSARADTQYFGPGTRLTVL.

This chain joins TRBV5-6 and TRBJ1-4; 8 bases are a match to TRBD1. From germline, CDR1 is SGHDT and CDR2 YYEEEE. This CDR3 comprises 16 residues. The trim removed 4 bases at V and 6 bases at J, leaving 11 bases unmatched. CDR3 loop: CASSPYGQGGDEKLFF. The CDR3 coding sequence is TGTGCCAGCAGCCCGTACGGACAGGGAGGAGATGAAAAACTGTTTTTT.

This clone showed up just once. The chain is built from TRBV11-3 and TRBJ1-1, with TRBD1 matching over 10 bases. Trimming at V came to 1 base and at J to 9 bases, leaving 5 bases not matched to a gene. Per germline, CDR1 SGHNT and CDR2 YENEEA. The CDR3 covers 14 residues. The CDR3: CASSLGGTGDQAFF. Here the CDR3 DNA reads TGTGCCAGCAGCTTAGGAGGGACAGGGGATCAAGCTTTCTTT.